This passage covers 29 T cell receptor beta chains from one sample sequenced in a study of CD8 T cells in ankylosing spondylitis. TCRdb independently ran MiXCR on the 5' RACE reads; one entry per CDR3 protein. The sample has roughly 180,000 distinct CDR3 sequences; around 9.6% are singletons. Sequenced sample: blood, either unsorted or a sorted T cell fraction (not recorded which). Every receptor here comes from a female donor with ankylosing spondylitis or in good health (not recorded which).

The V and J genes are TRBV27 and TRBJ2-1; 8 bases are shared with TRBD2. With 5 bases clipped from V and 3 bases from J, the junction kept 6 bases outside the gene matches. Germline loops: CDR1 MNHEY, CDR2 SMNVEV (reference sequence). This CDR3 is built from 15 residues. CDR3 region: CASSASGGNYNEQFF. DNA for the CDR3: TGTGCCAGCAGTGCCTCGGGGGGGAACTACAATGAGCAGTTCTTC.

There are many counts of this clonotype. The gene calls are TRBV5-5 and TRBJ1-1, with D possibly TRBD1 on 6 matching bases. CDR3 size: 13 residues. Trimming left V 0 bases short and J 7 bases short, with 10 bases between. The germline CDR1 and CDR2 sequences are SGHKS and YYEKEE (reference sequence). The CDR3 DNA is TGTGCCAGCAGCTTGGTCGACAGGATTGAAGCTTTCTTT. Encoded protein: CASSLVDRIEAFF.

This clonotype was picked up a small number of times. The chain has TRBV20-1 and TRBJ2-3, with TRBD2 identical over 10 bases. With 4 bases clipped from V and 4 bases from J, the junction kept 5 bases outside the gene matches. Germline CDR1 reads DFQATT; CDR2 reads SNEGSKA (reference sequence). The CDR3 has 14 residues. The CDR3 sequence is CSATTSGLADTQYF. As DNA, the CDR3 is TGCAGTGCTACGACTAGCGGGCTGGCAGATACGCAGTATTTT.

The J gene is TRBJ1-1, the V gene TRBV4-2, with D possibly TRBD1 on 6 matching bases. The germline CDR1 and CDR2 sequences are LGHNA and YNFKEQ. Trimming removed 0 bases from V and 5 bases from J, with 19 bases in between. The CDR3 contains 17 residues. CDR3 nucleotide sequence: TGTGCCAGCAGCCAAGACGGTAGGGGGTCGATCAGGACTGAAGCTTTCTTT. It codes for CASSQDGRGSIRTEAFF.

This clonotype was seen a handful of times. The genes are TRBV30 and TRBJ2-7, with 7 bases lining up with TRBD1. Germline CDR1 and CDR2: GTSNPN and SVGIG (reference sequence). This CDR3 comprises 14 residues. V trimming: 6 bases; J trimming: 2 bases; junction bases outside the gene matches: 10. The CDR3 sequence: CACLSRDSPYEQYF. The CDR3, as DNA: TGTGCCTGCCTATCCCGGGACAGCCCCTACGAGCAGTACTTC.

The table lists this clonotype with a few counts. V and J are TRBV7-6 and TRBJ2-3; the match to TRBD2 covers 9 bases. CDR1 and CDR2 from the germline V gene are SGHVS and FNYEAQ. The CDR3 length is 17 residues. The V segment lost 5 bases and the J segment 5 bases; nucleotides outside the gene matches: 14. The CDR3 region has the DNA TGTGCCAGCAGCCTGACTAGCGGCATACGGGGGATAGATACGCAGTATTTT. This sequence encodes CASSLTSGIRGIDTQYF.

The chain joins TRBV12-3 or TRBV12-4 to TRBJ2-7; 7 nucleotides agree with TRBD2. This CDR3 comprises 12 residues. V was pared by 8 bases and J by 7 bases, with 8 bases of the junction left unmatched. CDR3 nucleotides: TGTGCCAGCGCTGGAGGGAGGGATGAGCAGTACTTC. Protein product: CASAGGRDEQYF.

The V gene is TRBV7-9, the J gene TRBJ2-1; TRBD2 agrees at 14 bases. Germline trimming cut 6 bases from V and 15 bases from J; bases unmatched to any gene: 13. Germline V gene data show CDR1 as SEHNR and CDR2 as FQNEAQ (reference sequence). This CDR3 contains 15 residues. CDR3 protein: CASSWSGLAGDGLFF. For the CDR3, the DNA is TGTGCCAGCAGTTGGTCGGGACTAGCGGGAGACGGACTGTTCTTC.

The rearrangement links TRBV5-6 to TRBJ2-3; D is perhaps TRBD1 or TRBD2 (5 bases each). The germline V gene has CDR1 SGHDT and CDR2 YYEEEE. The CDR3 has 16 residues. Trimming shortened V by 2 bases and J by 0 bases, and 13 bases separated the two germline ends. In DNA, the CDR3 is TGTGCCAGCAGCTTTTCAGGGCGGGCAAGCACAGATACGCAGTATTTT. It translates to CASSFSGRASTDTQYF. The whole variable domain, remainder taken from reference TRBV5-6 and TRBJ2-3, is DAGVTQSPTHLIKTRGQQVTLRCSPKSGHDTVSWYQQALGQGPQFIFQYYEEEERQRGNFPDRFSGHQFPNYSSELNVNALLLGDSALYLCASSFSGRASTDTQYFGPGTRLTVL.

The chain is built from TRBV27 and TRBJ2-1; no firm D call. The CDR3 has 13 residues. Between the trimmed V and J ends, which lost 3 bases and 9 bases, there was a span of 12 bases. CDR1 is MNHEY and CDR2 is SMNVEV in the germline V gene (reference sequence). The chain's CDR3 is CASSFLRFSEQFF. CDR3 nucleotide sequence: TGTGCCAGCAGTTTTCTGCGGTTCAGTGAGCAGTTCTTC.

The V and J genes are TRBV19 and TRBJ2-7, with D possibly matching TRBD1 (5 bases). The germline V gene has CDR1 LNHDA and CDR2 SQIVND (reference sequence). The V and J ends lost 5 bases and 5 bases respectively, with 13 bases between them. The CDR3 runs to 13 residues. CDR3 DNA sequence: TGTGCCAGTAGTCCGCAGGGCCTCCACGAGCAGTACTTC. Its protein is CASSPQGLHEQYF.

A few counts support this clonotype. V is TRBV7-8 and J is TRBJ1-1, with D unresolved. Germline V gene sequence: CDR1 SGHVS, CDR2 FQNEAQ. V gave up 1 base and J gave up 2 bases, with 8 bases separating them. The CDR3 runs 14 residues. The DNA of the CDR3 is TGTGCCAGCAGCTTAGGGGTGGTCAACACTGAAGCTTTCTTT. Protein sequence: CASSLGVVNTEAFF.

This clonotype was seen only a few times. CDR3 DNA sequence: TGTGCCAGCAGAGTACTAGCGGGAGAAACAGATACGCAGTATTTT. Translation: CASRVLAGETDTQYF. The V gene is TRBV2, the J gene TRBJ2-3; 11 positions agree with TRBD2. Germline V CDR1 and CDR2: SNHLY, FYNNEI. The J segment lost 3 bases and the V segment lost 6 bases, leaving 5 bases of the junction unmatched. CDR3 length equals 15 residues.

This clonotype was detected ten times or more. V usage is TRBV7-9 and J usage is TRBJ1-6; D is uncertain. The CDR3 runs to 14 residues. Trimming cost V 1 base and J 7 bases, with 8 bases left between them. In germline, CDR1 is SEHNR, CDR2 FQNEAQ (reference sequence). CDR3 sequence reads: CASSLGGLNSPLHF. The CDR3, as DNA: TGTGCCAGCAGCTTAGGAGGACTCAATTCACCCCTCCACTTT.

The chain has TRBV15 and TRBJ1-4, with unresolved D. From germline, CDR1 is LNHNV and CDR2 YYDKDF (reference sequence). The CDR3 runs 12 residues. Trimming took off 0 bases at V and 8 bases at J, with 4 bases between the two ends. CDR3 nucleotide sequence: TGTGCCACCAGCAGAGATGGGGAAAAACTGTTTTTT. This encodes CATSRDGEKLFF.

This clonotype was seen a handful of times. The J gene is TRBJ2-7, the V gene TRBV7-8; 9 bases match TRBD1. Trimming at V came to 3 bases and at J to 1 base, leaving 16 bases not matched to a gene. The length of the CDR3 is 19 residues. Germline V CDR1 and CDR2: SGHVS, FQNEAQ. The CDR3 DNA reads TGTGCCAGCAGCTTCCAAATCACCGGGACAGGGACAGAATCCTACGAGCAGTACTTC. It is translated as CASSFQITGTGTESYEQYF. Filled out from reference TRBV7-8 and TRBJ2-7, the complete variable domain reads GAGVSQSPRYKVAKRGQDVALRCDPISGHVSLFWYQQALGQGPEFLTYFQNEAQLDKSGLPSDRFFAERPEGSVSTLKIQRTQQEDSAVYLCASSFQITGTGTESYEQYFGPGTRLTVT.

The chain is built from TRBV4-3 and TRBJ2-2; tentatively, D is TRBD2 (6 bases). This CDR3 spans 14 amino acids. V was cut by 0 bases and J by 6 bases, with 8 bases left in between. Germline V CDR1 and CDR2: LGHNA, YSLEER. The CDR3, as DNA: TGCGCCAGCAGCCAAGATGGAGGGGCCGGGGAGCTGTTTTTT. Protein sequence: CASSQDGGAGELFF.

This clonotype was detected only a few times. The chain carries TRBV13 and TRBJ2-5, with D tentatively TRBD2 (6 bases). With 4 bases removed from V and 3 bases from J, the gap between germline ends came to 15 bases. Germline V gene lookup returns CDR1 PRHDT and CDR2 FYEKMQ (reference sequence). The CDR3 is 15 residues long. Here the CDR3 DNA reads TGTGCCAGCAGCTCGGAGACGGGGGAAGAAGAGACCCAGTACTTC. It codes for CASSSETGEEETQYF.

This clonotype came up a few times. J is TRBJ2-1 and V is TRBV3-1; the D gene is possibly TRBD2 (5 bases). In germline, CDR1 is LGHDT, CDR2 YNNKEL (reference sequence). The CDR3 sequence is 14 residues long. V was trimmed by 0 bases and J by 10 bases, leaving 13 bases between them. This chain's CDR3 is CASSQDSGLWEQFF. For the CDR3, the DNA is TGTGCCAGCAGCCAAGATTCAGGACTTTGGGAGCAGTTCTTC.

Many counts were recorded for this clonotype. This chain uses TRBV24-1 with TRBJ2-1; no firm D call. The CDR3 loop spans 14 amino acids. Deletions cut 10 bases from V and 8 bases from J, with 20 bases between. The germline V gene encodes CDR1 KGHDR and CDR2 SFDVKD. The CDR3 loop is CATNPCLPPDEQFF. The CDR3 coding sequence is TGTGCCACAAACCCCTGCCTCCCCCCGGATGAGCAGTTCTTC.

As DNA, the CDR3 is TGTGCCACCAGCAGAGAGGACAGCCCGAACACCGGGGAGCTGTTTTTT. Protein product: CATSREDSPNTGELFF. The chain is built from TRBV15 and TRBJ2-2, with a possible D match to TRBD1 (6 bases). The CDR3 length is 16 residues. Between the trimmed V and J ends, which lost 0 bases and 0 bases, there was a span of 8 bases. Germline loops: CDR1 LNHNV, CDR2 YYDKDF (reference sequence).

This rearrangement joins TRBV20-1 to TRBJ1-2; D is uncertain. The germline gives CDR1 DFQATT, CDR2 SNEGSKA (reference sequence). The CDR3 contains 10 residues. The V end was cut by 2 bases, the J end by 9 bases, with 7 bases between. CDR3 loop: CSARRVSYTF. CDR3 in DNA: TGCAGTGCTAGAAGGGTTAGCTACACCTTC.

This rearrangement joins TRBV7-9 to TRBJ2-1, with D maybe TRBD2 (6 bases). Germline V CDR1 and CDR2: SEHNR, FQNEAQ (reference sequence). The CDR3 spans 15 residues. Trimming pared 1 base from V and 5 bases from J, leaving 12 bases between. For the CDR3, the DNA is TGTGCCAGCAGCTTAGGGGCGGGACTGAACAATGAGCAGTTCTTC. It is translated as CASSLGAGLNNEQFF.

This clonotype was counted between two and nine times. The rearrangement links TRBV24-1 to TRBJ2-2; 7 bases are shared with TRBD1. CDR3 length equals 16 residues. V lost 5 bases and J lost 1; bases outside the gene matches: 6. CDR1 is KGHDR, CDR2 SFDVKD, per germline. CDR3 sequence reads: CATSGGQALNTGELFF. CDR3 nucleotides: TGTGCCACCAGTGGTGGACAGGCATTGAACACCGGGGAGCTGTTTTTT.

V and J are TRBV7-2 and TRBJ2-7, with TRBD1 matching over 8 bases. Germline values: CDR1 SGHTA, CDR2 FQGNSA. V shed 3 bases and J 1 base; nucleotides not matched to a gene: 2. This CDR3 region has 14 residues. The CDR3 reads CASSFGQGSYEQYF. CDR3 nucleotides: TGTGCCAGCAGCTTCGGACAGGGTTCCTACGAGCAGTACTTC.

Many counts were recorded for this clonotype. The rearrangement links TRBV5-5 to TRBJ2-1; D assignment may be TRBD1 or TRBD2 (6 bases each). Per germline, CDR1 SGHKS and CDR2 YYEKEE (reference sequence). Between the trimmed V and J ends, which lost 7 bases and 7 bases, there was a span of 18 bases. The CDR3 totals 14 residues. The DNA of the CDR3 is TGTGCCAGCTCCCCAAGGGGGGACGGAAATGAGCAGTTCTTC. Protein product: CASSPRGDGNEQFF.

This chain uses TRBV4-3 with TRBJ1-5; no firm D call. The germline V gene encodes CDR1 LGHNA and CDR2 YSLEER. V lost 0 bases to trimming and J lost 3 bases, with 9 bases between them. CDR3 length: 15 residues. The DNA of the CDR3 is TGCGCCAGCAGCCAAGACGCGGCGGCCAATCAGCCCCAGCATTTT. This translates into CASSQDAAANQPQHF.

This clonotype has a handful of counts. CDR3 in amino acids: CASSSDIYTEAFF. The CDR3 DNA reads as TGTGCCAGCAGCTCCGACATTTACACTGAAGCTTTCTTT. This chain joins TRBV5-5 and TRBJ1-1, with D uncertain. CDR1 is SGHKS and CDR2 is YYEKEE in the germline V gene (reference sequence). V gave up 3 bases and J gave up 3 bases, with 9 bases separating them. There are 13 residues in the CDR3.

The sample holds a few counts of this clonotype. The V and J genes are TRBV29-1 and TRBJ2-7, with TRBD2 as a possible D gene (5 bases). Germline CDR1 reads SQVTM; CDR2 reads ANQGSEA. The ends were cut back, 0 bases at V and 3 bases at J, with 6 bases in the middle. CDR3 size: 12 residues. CDR3 loop: CSVEDGGYEQYF. The CDR3 DNA is TGCAGCGTTGAAGATGGAGGCTACGAGCAGTACTTC.